This T cell receptor beta chain stems from a study of lymphopenia after photon versus proton radiotherapy. Turning to this clone: No antigen is known for it.

With 4 bases clipped from V and 1 base from J, the junction kept 10 bases outside the gene matches. The CDR3 runs to 17 residues. The protocol was immunoSEQ multiplex PCR, while the TCRdb copy is restricted to in-frame clones and leaves out a portion. The sample records 25,000 to 35,000 clones, roughly 90% being singletons. Whole-study results and caveats: In patients who died, overall survival fell as post-nadir TCR diversity dropped more. Oligoclonal CD8+ Temra expansion after nadir drove photon patients' diversity drop. Relative stability marked proton patients; photon patients lost diversity and naive cells. Authors raise, but do not show, better survival with proton therapy.

This material consisted of peripheral blood, taken from a patient treated with photon-based radiotherapy. The chain is built from TRBV5-3 and TRBJ2-2, with 7 bases matching TRBD1. TRBV5-3 is sorted into the ORF group, with uncertain function. The receptor's source is a woman in her 50s with pancreatic cancer. Here the CDR3 DNA reads TGTGCCAGAAGCCTTCCGACAGGGCCTCAGAACACCGGGGAGCTGTTTTTT. Amino acid sequence: CARSLPTGPQNTGELFF.